This record looks at one T cell receptor beta chain sequence and its context. Sequencing was performed with immunoSEQ multiplex PCR; in TCRdb, only in-frame clones are kept and a portion is missing. The sample lists approximately 100,000 clones, about 89% occurring once. The CDR3 has 14 residues. Trimming shortened V by 6 bases and J by 0 bases, and 10 bases separated the two germline ends. Germline V gene data show CDR1 as WNHNN and CDR2 as SYGVQD (reference sequence). The data were taken from a study of control samples from healthy donors and cancer patients. The origin of this receptor is a man aged 60 to 69 with lung cancer. The rearrangement uses TRBV10-1 and TRBJ2-3, with D uncertain. The specimen was PBMCs. The CDR3 region has the DNA TGCGCCAGCAGAGGTGAATGGAGCACAGATACGCAGTATTTT. It specifies CASRGEWSTDTQYF.